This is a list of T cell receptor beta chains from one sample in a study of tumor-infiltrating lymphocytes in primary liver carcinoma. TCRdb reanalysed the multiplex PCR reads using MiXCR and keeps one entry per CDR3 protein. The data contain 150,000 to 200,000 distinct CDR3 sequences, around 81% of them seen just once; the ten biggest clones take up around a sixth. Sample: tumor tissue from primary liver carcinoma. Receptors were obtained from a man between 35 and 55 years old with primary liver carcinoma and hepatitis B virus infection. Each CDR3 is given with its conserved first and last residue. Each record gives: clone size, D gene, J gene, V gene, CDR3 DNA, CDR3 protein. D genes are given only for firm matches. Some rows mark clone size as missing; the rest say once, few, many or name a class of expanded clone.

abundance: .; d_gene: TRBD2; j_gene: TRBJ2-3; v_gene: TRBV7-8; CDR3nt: TGTGTCAGCAGCTACGGACTAGCGGATGACACAGATACGCAGTATTTT; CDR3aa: CVSSYGLADDTDTQYF
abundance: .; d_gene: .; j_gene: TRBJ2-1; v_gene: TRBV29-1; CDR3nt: TGCAGCTTCACTGGGACACAGGGCCCCTACAATGAGCAGTTCTTC; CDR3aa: CSFTGTQGPYNEQFF
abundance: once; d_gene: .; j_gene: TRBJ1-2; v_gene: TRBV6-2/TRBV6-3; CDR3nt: TGTGCCAGCAACTCCGATCCAATGAACTATGGCTACACCTTC; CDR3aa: CASNSDPMNYGYTF
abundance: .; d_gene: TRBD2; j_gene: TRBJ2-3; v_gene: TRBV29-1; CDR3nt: TGCAGCGTTGGGGCCAGCGGGAGGCCAGGTACACAGTATTTT; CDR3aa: CSVGASGRPGTQYF
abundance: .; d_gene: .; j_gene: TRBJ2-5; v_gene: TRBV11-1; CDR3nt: TGTGACAGCAGCTTAGTGCTTGGAGTGACTCAGTACTTC; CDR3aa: CDSSLVLGVTQYF
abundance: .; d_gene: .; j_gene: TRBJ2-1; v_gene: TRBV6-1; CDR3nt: TGTGCCAGCAGTGAAAAGAGGGGCATTGAGCAGCTCTTC; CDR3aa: CASSEKRGIEQLF
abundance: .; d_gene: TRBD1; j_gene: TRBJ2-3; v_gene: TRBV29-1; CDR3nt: TGCAGCGCCAAATACCGGGACAGGGATACAGATACGCAGTATTTT; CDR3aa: CSAKYRDRDTDTQYF
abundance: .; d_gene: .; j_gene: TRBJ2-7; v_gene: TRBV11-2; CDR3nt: TGTGCCAGCACCTACCAGACGGAGGCCTATGAGAAGTACTTC; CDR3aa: CASTYQTEAYEKYF
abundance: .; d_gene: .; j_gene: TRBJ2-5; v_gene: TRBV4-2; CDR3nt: TGTGCCAGCAGCCAAGACATGGGATCGGTGGAGAGCCAGTACTTC; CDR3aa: CASSQDMGSVESQYF
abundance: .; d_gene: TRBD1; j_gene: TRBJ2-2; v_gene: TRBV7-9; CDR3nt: TGTGCCAGCAGACGTGACAGGGAGAACACCCGGGAGCTGTTTTTT; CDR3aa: CASRRDRENTRELFF
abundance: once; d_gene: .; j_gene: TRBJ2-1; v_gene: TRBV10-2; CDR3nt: TGCACCAGCAGCAGGGCAAACAAAGAGCAGTTCTTC; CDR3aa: CTSSRANKEQFF
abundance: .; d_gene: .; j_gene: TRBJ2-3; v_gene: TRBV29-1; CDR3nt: TGCAGCGTTTCCGGGACTTGGGTGTCAGATACGCAGTATTTT; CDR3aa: CSVSGTWVSDTQYF
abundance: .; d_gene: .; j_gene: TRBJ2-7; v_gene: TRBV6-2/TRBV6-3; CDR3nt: TGTCCCAGCAGTTACGAAGTACACTACGAGCAGTACTTC; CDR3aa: CPSSYEVHYEQYF
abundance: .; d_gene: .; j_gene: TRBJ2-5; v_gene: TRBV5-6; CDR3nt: TGTGCCAGCAGCACTGGCACCCGGGAGACCCAGTACTTC; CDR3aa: CASSTGTRETQYF
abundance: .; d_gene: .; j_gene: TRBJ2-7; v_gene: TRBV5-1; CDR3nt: TGCGCCAGCCGGCAGCTGGGGGACTACGAGCAGTACTTC; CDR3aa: CASRQLGDYEQYF
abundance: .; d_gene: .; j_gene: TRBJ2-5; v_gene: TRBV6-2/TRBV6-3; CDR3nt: TGTGCCAGCAGTTACCCACTCTGGGGCGTCCAAGAAACCCAGTACTTC; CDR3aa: CASSYPLWGVQETQYF
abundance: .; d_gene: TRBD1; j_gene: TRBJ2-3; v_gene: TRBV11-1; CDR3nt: TGTGCCAGGAGCTCAGGGGGAATCTCTGTTGGAGCCCGCACAGATACGCAGTATTTT; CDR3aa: CARSSGGISVGARTDTQYF
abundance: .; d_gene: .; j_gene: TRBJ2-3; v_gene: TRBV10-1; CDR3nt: TGCGCCCGCAGTGAACGAGGACGGGGCTCCACAGATACGCAGTATTTT; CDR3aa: CARSERGRGSTDTQYF
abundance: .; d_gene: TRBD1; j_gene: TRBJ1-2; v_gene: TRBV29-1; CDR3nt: TGCGGCGTCCTCCCTGACAGGGACGTGAATGGCTACACCTTC; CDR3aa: CGVLPDRDVNGYTF
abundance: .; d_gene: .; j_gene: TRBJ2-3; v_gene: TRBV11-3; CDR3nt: TGTGCCAGTAGCTTAGATCCGGGGGTGGCTCGGCCCCAGTATTTT; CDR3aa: CASSLDPGVARPQYF
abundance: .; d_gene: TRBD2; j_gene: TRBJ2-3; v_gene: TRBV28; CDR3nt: TGTACCAGCAGTCTCCTTGGACTAGCGGGTCTCGCAGATACGCAGTATTTT; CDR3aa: CTSSLLGLAGLADTQYF
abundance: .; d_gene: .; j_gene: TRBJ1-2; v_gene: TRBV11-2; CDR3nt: TGTGCCAGCATCTTAGATTCGGTAGCCCATTGTCGAGGCTACACCTTC; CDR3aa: CASILDSVAHCRGYTF
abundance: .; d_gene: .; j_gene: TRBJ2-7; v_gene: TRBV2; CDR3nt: TGTGCCAGTAGTGTCCAGAGCCGCGAGCAGTACTTC; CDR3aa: CASSVQSREQYF
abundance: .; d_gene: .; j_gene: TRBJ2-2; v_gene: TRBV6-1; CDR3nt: TGTACCAGCAGTGTTGCTAGCAGCGCCGGGGAGCTGTTTTTT; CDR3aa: CTSSVASSAGELFF
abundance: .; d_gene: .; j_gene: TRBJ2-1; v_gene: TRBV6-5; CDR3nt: TGCGCCAGCAGAGAGGCGGGACCCTACAATGAGCTGTTCTTC; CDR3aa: CASREAGPYNELFF
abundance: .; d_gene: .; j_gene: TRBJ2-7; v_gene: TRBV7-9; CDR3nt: TGTCCCAGCAGCTCTAGCGCCGTCTCCTACGAGCAGTACTTC; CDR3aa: CPSSSSAVSYEQYF
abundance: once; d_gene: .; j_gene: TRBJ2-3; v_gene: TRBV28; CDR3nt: TGTGTCAGCAGTTTGCCAGAAGCGCAGTATTTT; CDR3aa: CVSSLPEAQYF
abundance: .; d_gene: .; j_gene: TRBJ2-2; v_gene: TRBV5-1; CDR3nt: TGCGCCAGCAGCTGGACTACCCCGGCGAACACCGGGGAGCTGTTTTTT; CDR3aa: CASSWTTPANTGELFF
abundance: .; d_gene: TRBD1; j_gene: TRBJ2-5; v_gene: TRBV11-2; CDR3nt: TGTGCCAGCAGTAGGACAGGGAGCAGGCAAGAGATCCAGTACTTC; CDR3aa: CASSRTGSRQEIQYF